This TCR beta chain was captured by sequencing in a study of immune evolution from preneoplasia to lung adenocarcinoma (dated by TCRdb to 2020 to 2023). In terms of the full investigation: HLA loss of heterozygosity was found in approximately 7% of AIS, 15% of MIA and 33% of ADC lesions, and in no AAH lesions. Resected precursor lesions (AAH, AIS, MIA) and invasive adenocarcinomas were each compared against paired morphologically normal lung tissue. The immune data were combined with whole exome sequencing and methylation data from the same cohort of nodules. The study used immune gene expression, TCR sequencing and multiplex immunofluorescence to profile the immune contexture of lung adenocarcinoma precursors and invasive adenocarcinoma. TCR sequencing data came from 50 to 55 patients. POLYSOLVER was used to infer Class I HLA alleles from exome data, and LOHHLA was used to detect allele-specific HLA loss. The overall cohort was made up of 53 patients with pulmonary nodules who had surgical resection. According to the study, over a hundred samples went through TCR sequencing. Sample size was determined by specimen availability and not by a prior power calculation.

The patients had resection in Japan or China between the mid-2010s and the late 2010s. Two lung cancer pathologists independently reviewed H&E slides to confirm the histologic diagnosis of every case. Premalignant or tumor cells were enriched for nucleic acid extraction by macro-dissection performed after pathologic assessment. The AllPrep DNA/RNA FFPE Kit was used to isolate DNA from FFPE tissue. The junction carries 14 bases between V and J, which are trimmed by 0 bases and 8 bases respectively. CDR1 SGHAT and CDR2 FQDESV are derived from the germline V gene (reference sequence). The CDR3 has 15 amino acids, counting the end cysteine and phenylalanine. Only the CDR3 region is kept as DNA, spanning 45 bases read in frame from base 1. Broader findings and caveats from the paper: The highest top T cell clone frequencies were observed in normal lung, and a progressive decrease in top T cell clone frequencies appeared to occur from AAH through AIS, MIA and invasive adenocarcinoma. The highest T cell clonality was observed in KRAS-mutant nodules compared with EGFR-mutant or double wild-type lesions. Because every patient came from Japan and China, how well the results apply to Western populations was uncertain. Findings were based on association rather than direct causation; larger cohorts with long-term follow-up and longitudinal biopsies were deemed needed. Clonality was highest in normal lung, while later-stage lesions appeared to have lower clonality but higher T cell density and diversity.

Concerning this clone: What this receptor recognizes is not known. Per-base quality was not reported, and no clone a single base away is much larger than it.

Using the immunoSEQ hsTCRbeta Kit, TCR beta CDR3 regions were sequenced from DNA. In the original analysis: TCR sequencing data were analysed with the ImmunoSEQ Analyzer. T cell clonality was defined as 1 minus Pielou's evenness, calculated on productive rearrangements. The inverse Simpson index, applied to productive templates, was used to measure T cell diversity. T cell density was defined as TCR beta template counts normalized to usable DNA, with usable DNA estimated by amplification and sequencing of housekeeping genes. TCR metrics were compared across histologic stages using two-sided Kruskal-Wallis tests. TCRdb retrieved this table from immuneACCESS and kept in-frame rearrangements only. Not all clones are present; in checked studies, unresolved V genes account for under half, and no reason is known for the remainder. That table is the source of V, J and clone size, and D and trimming were worked out from the DNA. In this sample the table shows 4,500 to 5,000 clones, around 85% of which occur a single time. Roughly 2.5% of the sample goes to the ten largest clones.

The receptor's source is an older person with lung adenocarcinoma. In this chain, TRBV11-1 is recombined with TRBJ2-1, with the D gene uncertain. The sample consisted of FFPE atypical adenomatous hyperplasia tissue from the lung. The cell subset or site label, as the study defines it: atypical adenomatous hyperplasia (AAH), lung preneoplasia. The CDR3 region: CASSLAPGLSYEQFF. The DNA reads as follows: TGTGCCAGCAGCTTAGCCCCGGGCCTAAGCTATGAGCAGTTCTTC.